This TCR beta chain was recorded in a study of long-term antiretroviral therapy in people with HIV. Trimming stripped 8 bases from V and 1 base from J, with 14 bases between. From germline, CDR1 is MNHNY and CDR2 SVGAGI (reference sequence). The CDR3 covers 14 residues. The United States was where all participants with HIV were treated. This clone occurred once. Its specificity is not known. The assay used was immunoSEQ (version v3.0), run at survey level. Measured with immunoSEQ multiplex PCR; TCRdb has only the in-frame clones, and not every one. The sample records some 35,000 clones, 65% to 80% being singletons. Overall study findings and caveats: Blood sampling spanned 2004 to 2017, possibly under older ART regimens. In HIV, the repertoires covered a tighter span of CDR3 lengths than in controls. Across all time points, the repertoire was dominated by clones that expanded before ART.

The J gene is TRBJ1-1, the V gene TRBV6-6; D is ambiguous. The clonotype originates from a man aged 45-65 years with HIV. The material was unsorted PBMCs, obtained 3 years after starting antiretroviral therapy. The CDR3 spells CASGSHSSNTEAFF. CDR3 DNA sequence: TGTGCCAGCGGTTCACACTCGTCGAACACTGAAGCTTTCTTT.